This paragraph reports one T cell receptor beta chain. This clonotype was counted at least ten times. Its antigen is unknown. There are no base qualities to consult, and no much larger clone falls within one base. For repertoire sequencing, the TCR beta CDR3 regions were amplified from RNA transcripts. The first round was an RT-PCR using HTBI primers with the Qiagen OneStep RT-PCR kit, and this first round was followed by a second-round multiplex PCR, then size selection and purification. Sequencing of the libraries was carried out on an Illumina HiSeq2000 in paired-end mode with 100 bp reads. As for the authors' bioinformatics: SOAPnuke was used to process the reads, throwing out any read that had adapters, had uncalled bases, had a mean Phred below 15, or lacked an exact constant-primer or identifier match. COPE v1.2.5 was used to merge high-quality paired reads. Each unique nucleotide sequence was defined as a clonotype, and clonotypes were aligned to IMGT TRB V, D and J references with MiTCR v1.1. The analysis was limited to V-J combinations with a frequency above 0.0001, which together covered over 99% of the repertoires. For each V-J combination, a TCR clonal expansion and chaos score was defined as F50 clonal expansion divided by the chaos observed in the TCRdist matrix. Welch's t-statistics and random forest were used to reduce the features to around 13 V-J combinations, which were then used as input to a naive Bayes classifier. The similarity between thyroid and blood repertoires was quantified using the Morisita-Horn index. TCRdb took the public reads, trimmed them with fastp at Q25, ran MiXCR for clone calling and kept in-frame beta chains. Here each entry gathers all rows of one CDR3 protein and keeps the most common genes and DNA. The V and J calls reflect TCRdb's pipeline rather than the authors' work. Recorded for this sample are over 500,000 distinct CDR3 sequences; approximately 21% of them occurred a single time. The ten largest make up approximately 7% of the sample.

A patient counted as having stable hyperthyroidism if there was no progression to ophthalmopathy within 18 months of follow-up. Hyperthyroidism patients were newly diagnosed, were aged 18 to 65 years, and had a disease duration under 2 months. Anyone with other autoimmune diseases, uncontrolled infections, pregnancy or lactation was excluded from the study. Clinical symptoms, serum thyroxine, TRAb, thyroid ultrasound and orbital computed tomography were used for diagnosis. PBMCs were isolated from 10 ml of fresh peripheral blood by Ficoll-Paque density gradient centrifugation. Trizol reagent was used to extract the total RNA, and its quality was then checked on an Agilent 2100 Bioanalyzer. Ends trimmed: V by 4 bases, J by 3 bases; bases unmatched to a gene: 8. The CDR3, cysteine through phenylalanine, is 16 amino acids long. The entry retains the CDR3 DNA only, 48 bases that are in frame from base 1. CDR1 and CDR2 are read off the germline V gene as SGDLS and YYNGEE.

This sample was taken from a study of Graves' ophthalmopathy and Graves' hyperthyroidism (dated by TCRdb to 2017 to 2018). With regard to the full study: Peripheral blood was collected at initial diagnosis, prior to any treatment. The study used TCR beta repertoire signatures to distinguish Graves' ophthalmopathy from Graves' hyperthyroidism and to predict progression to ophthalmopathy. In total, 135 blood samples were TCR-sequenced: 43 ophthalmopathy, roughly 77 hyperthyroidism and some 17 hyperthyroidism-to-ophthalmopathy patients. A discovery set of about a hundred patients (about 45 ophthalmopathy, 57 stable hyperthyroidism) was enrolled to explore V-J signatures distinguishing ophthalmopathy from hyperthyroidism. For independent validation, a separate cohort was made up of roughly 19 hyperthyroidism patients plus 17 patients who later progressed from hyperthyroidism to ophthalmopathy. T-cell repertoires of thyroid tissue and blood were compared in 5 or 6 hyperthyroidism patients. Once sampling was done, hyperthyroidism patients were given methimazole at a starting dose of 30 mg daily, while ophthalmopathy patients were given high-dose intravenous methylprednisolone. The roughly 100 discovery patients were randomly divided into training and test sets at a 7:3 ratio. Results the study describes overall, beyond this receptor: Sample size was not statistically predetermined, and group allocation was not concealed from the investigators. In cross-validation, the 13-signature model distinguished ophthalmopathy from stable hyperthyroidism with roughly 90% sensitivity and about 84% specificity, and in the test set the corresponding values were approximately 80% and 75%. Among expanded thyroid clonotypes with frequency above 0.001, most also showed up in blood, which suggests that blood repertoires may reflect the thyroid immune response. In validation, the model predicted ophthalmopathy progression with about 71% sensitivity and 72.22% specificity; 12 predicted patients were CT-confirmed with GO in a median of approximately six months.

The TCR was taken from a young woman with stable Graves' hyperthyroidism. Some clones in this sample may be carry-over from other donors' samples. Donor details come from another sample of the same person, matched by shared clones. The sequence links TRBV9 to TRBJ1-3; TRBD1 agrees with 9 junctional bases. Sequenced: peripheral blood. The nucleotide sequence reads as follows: TGTGCCAGCAGCTCCCAAACAGGGGGCATTGGAAACACCATATATTTT. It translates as CASSSQTGGIGNTIYF.